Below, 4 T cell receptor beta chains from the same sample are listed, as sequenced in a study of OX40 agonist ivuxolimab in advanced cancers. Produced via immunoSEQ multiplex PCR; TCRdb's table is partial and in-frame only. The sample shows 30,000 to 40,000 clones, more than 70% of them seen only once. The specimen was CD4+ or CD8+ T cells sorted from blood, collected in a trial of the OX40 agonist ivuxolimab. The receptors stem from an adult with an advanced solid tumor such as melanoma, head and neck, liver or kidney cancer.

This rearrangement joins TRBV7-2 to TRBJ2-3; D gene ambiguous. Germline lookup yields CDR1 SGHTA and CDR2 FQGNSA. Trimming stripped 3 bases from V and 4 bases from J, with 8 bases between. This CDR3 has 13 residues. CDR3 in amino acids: CASSFGGPDTQYF. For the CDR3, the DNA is TGTGCCAGCAGCTTCGGCGGTCCAGATACGCAGTATTTT.

The CDR3 is CASNSGTGDYGYTF. The CDR3 DNA sequence: TGCGCCAGCAACTCGGGCACAGGGGACTATGGCTACACCTTC. V is TRBV5-1 and J is TRBJ1-2, with TRBD1 matching over 7 bases. With V trimmed by 6 bases and J by 3 bases, 8 bases remained unmatched. Germline V gives CDR1 SGHRS, CDR2 YFSETQ. CDR3 size: 14 residues.

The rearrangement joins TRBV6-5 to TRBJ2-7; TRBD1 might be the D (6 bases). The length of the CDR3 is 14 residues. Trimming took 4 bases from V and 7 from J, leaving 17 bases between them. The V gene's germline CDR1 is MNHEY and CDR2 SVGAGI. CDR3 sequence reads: CASSSTGPPWEQYF. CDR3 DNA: TGTGCCAGCAGTTCGACAGGTCCCCCTTGGGAGCAGTACTTC.

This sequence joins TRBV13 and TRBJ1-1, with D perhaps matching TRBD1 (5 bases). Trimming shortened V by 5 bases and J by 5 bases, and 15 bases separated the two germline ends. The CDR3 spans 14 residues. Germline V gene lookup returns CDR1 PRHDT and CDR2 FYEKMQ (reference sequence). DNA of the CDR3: TGTGCCAGCAGCCTCCTGGGGGGAAGGACTGAAGCTTTCTTT. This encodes CASSLLGGRTEAFF.